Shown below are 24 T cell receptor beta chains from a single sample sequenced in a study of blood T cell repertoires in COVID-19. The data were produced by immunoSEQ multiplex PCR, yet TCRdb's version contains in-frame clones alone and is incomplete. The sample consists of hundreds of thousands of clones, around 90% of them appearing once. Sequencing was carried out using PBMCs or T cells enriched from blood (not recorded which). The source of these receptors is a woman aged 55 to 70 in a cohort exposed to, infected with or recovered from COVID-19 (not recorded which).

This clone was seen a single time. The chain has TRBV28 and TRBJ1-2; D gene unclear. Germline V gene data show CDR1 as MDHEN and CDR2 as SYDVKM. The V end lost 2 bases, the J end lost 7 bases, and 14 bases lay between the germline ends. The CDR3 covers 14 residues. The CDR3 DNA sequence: TGTGCCAGCAGTTTAGTGCTGGGAGTCCGTGGCTACACCTTC. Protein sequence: CASSLVLGVRGYTF.

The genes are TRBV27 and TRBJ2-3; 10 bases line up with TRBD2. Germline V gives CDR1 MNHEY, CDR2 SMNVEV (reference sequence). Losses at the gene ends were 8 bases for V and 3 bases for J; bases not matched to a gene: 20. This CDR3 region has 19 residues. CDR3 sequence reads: CASPLGASGSHRVTDTQYF. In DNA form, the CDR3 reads TGTGCCAGCCCCCTCGGGGCTAGCGGGAGCCATAGAGTAACAGATACGCAGTATTTT.

The CDR3 region has the DNA TGCAGCGTTGAATTTGCTGGGGGCGCAGATACGCAGTATTTT. Its protein is CSVEFAGGADTQYF. The V and J genes are TRBV29-1 and TRBJ2-3; a weak D match, TRBD1 (6 bases). Looked up from germline, CDR1 is SQVTM and CDR2 is ANQGSEA. The CDR3 extends over 14 amino acids. The V gene lost 2 bases and the J gene lost 4 bases, with 13 bases spanning the gap.

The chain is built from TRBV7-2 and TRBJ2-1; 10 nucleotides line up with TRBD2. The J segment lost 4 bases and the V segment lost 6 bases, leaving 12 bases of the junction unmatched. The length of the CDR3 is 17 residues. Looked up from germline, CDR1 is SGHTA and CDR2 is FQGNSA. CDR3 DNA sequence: TGTGCCAGCAGTTCTAATCCGGGACTAGCGATGTACAATGAGCAGTTCTTC. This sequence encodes CASSSNPGLAMYNEQFF.

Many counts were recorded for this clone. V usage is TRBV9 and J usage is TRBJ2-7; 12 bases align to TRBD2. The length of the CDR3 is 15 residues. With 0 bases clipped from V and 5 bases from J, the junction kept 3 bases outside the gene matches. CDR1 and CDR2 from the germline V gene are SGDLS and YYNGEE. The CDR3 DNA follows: TGTGCCAGCAGCGTAGTACCTAGCGGGAGGGACGAGCAGTACTTC. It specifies CASSVVPSGRDEQYF.

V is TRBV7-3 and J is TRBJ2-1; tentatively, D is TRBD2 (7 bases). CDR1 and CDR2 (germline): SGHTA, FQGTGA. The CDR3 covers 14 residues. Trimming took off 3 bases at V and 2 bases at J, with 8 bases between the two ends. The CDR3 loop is CASSLGGPYNEQFF. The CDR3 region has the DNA TGTGCCAGCAGCTTGGGGGGGCCCTACAATGAGCAGTTCTTC.

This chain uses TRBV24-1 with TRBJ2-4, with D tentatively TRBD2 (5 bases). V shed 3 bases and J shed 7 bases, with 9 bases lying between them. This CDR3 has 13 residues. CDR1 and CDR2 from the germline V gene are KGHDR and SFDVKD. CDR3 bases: TGTGCCACCAGTGATACGGGGTACAACATTCAGTACTTC. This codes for CATSDTGYNIQYF.

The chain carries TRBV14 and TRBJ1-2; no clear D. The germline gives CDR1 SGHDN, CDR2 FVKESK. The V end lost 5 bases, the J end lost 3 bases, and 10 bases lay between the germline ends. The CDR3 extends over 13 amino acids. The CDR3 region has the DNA TGTGCCAGCAGCGACGGAGGATACTATGGCTACACCTTC. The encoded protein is CASSDGGYYGYTF.

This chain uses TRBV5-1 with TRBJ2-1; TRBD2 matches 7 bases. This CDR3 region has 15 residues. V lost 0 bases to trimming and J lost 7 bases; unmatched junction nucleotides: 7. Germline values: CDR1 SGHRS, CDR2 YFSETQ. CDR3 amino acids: CASSLGAGLDNEQFF. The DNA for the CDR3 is TGCGCCAGCAGCTTGGGAGCGGGACTCGATAATGAGCAGTTCTTC.

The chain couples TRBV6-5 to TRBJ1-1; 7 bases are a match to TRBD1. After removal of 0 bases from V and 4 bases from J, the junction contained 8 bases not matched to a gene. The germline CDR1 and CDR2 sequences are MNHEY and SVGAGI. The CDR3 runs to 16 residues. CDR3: CASSYSRQGGSTEAFF. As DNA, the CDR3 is TGTGCCAGCAGTTACTCGAGACAGGGAGGAAGCACTGAAGCTTTCTTT.

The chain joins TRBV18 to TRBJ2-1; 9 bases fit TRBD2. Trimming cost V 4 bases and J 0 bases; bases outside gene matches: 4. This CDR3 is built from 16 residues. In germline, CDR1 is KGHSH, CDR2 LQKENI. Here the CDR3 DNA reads TGTGCCAGCTCACGGACTAGCGACAGCTCCTACAATGAGCAGTTCTTC. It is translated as CASSRTSDSSYNEQFF.

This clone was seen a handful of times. The CDR3 loop is CASSSPDRGGETQYF. Here the CDR3 DNA reads TGTGCCAGCAGTTCCCCGGACAGGGGAGGGGAGACCCAGTACTTC. The rearrangement uses TRBV6-2 or TRBV6-3 and TRBJ2-5; 9 bases map to TRBD1. The germline CDR1 and CDR2 sequences are MNHEY and SVGEGT. The CDR3 is 15 amino acids. With 4 bases clipped from V and 5 bases from J, the junction kept 8 bases outside the gene matches.

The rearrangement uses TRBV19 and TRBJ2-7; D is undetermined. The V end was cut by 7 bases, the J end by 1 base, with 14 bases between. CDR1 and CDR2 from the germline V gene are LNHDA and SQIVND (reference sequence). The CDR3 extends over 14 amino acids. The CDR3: CASTYTITSYEQYF. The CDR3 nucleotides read TGTGCCAGTACCTATACGATCACGTCCTACGAGCAGTACTTC.

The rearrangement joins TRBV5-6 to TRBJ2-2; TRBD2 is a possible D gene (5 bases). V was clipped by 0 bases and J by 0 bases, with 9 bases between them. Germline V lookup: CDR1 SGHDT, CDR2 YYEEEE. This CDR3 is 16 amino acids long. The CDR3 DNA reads TGTGCCAGCAGCTTGGCCGGGGTGGCGAACACCGGGGAGCTGTTTTTT. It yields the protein CASSLAGVANTGELFF.

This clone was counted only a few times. The CDR3 is CASSPSDRANSPLHF. The CDR3 region has the DNA TGTGCCAGCAGTCCCTCGGACAGGGCTAATTCACCCCTCCACTTT. The rearrangement links TRBV28 to TRBJ1-6, with 8 positions matching TRBD1. Unmatched junction bases numbered 6, after V lost 5 bases and J lost 6 bases. Germline V gives CDR1 MDHEN, CDR2 SYDVKM. CDR3 length: 15 residues.

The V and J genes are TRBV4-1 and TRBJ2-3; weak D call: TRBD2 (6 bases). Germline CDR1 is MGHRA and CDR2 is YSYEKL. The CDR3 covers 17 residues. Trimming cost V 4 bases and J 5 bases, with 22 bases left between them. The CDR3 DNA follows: TGCGCCAGCAGCCCGTATACCACGGCGGGAAAGGGAGATACGCAGTATTTT. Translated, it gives CASSPYTTAGKGDTQYF.

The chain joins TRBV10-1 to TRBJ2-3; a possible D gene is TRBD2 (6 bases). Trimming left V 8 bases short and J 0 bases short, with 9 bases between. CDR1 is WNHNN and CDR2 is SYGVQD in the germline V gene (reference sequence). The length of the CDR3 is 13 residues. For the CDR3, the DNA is TGCGCCAGCCGAGGAGGGAGCACAGATACGCAGTATTTT. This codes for CASRGGSTDTQYF.

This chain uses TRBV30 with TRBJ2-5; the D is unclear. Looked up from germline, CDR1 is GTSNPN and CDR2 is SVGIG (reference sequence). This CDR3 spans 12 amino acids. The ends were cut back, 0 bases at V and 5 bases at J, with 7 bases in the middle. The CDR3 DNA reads TGTGCCTGGAGTGTATCGAGGGAGACCCAGTACTTC. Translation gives CAWSVSRETQYF.

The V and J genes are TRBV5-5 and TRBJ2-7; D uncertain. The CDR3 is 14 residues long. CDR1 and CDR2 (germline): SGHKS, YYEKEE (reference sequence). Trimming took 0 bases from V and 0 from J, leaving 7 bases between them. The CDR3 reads CASSLVSGSYEQYF. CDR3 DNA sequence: TGTGCCAGCAGCTTGGTTTCCGGCTCCTACGAGCAGTACTTC.

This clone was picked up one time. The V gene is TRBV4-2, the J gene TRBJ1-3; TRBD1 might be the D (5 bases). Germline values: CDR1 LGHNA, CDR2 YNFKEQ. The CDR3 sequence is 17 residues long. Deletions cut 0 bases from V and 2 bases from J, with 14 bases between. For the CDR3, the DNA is TGTGCCAGCAGCCAAGAGGGGCGGAGTAAGGCTGGAAACACCATATATTTT. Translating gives CASSQEGRSKAGNTIYF.

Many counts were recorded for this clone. CDR3 loop: CASSYSTGRSPLHF. CDR3 nucleotide sequence: TGTGCCAGCAGTTACTCGACAGGAAGATCACCCCTCCACTTT. This rearrangement joins TRBV6-2 or TRBV6-3 to TRBJ1-6; D possibly corresponds to TRBD1 (6 bases). The germline CDR1 and CDR2 sequences are MNHEY and SVGEGT. V was cut by 0 bases and J by 10 bases, with 10 bases left in between. The CDR3 runs 14 residues.

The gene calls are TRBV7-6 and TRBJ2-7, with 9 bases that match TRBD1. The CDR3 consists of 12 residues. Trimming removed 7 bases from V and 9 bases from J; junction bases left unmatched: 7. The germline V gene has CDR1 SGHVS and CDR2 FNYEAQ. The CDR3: CASTADRGSQYF. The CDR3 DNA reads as TGTGCCAGCACCGCAGACAGGGGGTCGCAGTACTTC.

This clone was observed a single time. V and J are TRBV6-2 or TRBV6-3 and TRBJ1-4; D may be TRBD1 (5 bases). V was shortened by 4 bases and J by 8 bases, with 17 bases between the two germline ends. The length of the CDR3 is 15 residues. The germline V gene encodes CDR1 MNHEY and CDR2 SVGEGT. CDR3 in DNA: TGTGCCAGCAGTTCGTCGTTGGGACTAGTAGAAAAACTGTTTTTT. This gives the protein CASSSSLGLVEKLFF.

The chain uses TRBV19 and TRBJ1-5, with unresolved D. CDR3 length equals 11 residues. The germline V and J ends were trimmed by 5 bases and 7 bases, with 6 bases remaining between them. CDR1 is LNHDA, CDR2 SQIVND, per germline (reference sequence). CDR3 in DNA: TGTGCCAGTAGTGGCGGGCAGCCCCAGCATTTT. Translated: CASSGGQPQHF. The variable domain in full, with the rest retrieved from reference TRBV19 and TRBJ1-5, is DGGITQSPKYLFRKEGQNVTLSCEQNLNHDAMYWYRQDPGQGLRLIYYSQIVNDFQKGDIAEGYSVSREKKESFPLTVTSAQKNPTAFYLCASSGGQPQHFGDGTRLSIL.